This T cell receptor beta chain was found in a study of identical twins. MiXCR was run by TCRdb on the 5' RACE reads, yielding one entry per CDR3 protein. The sample holds under 1 million distinct CDR3 sequences; around 12% are singletons and the top ten take around 1.6%. This clonotype has just a few counts. The antigen remains unidentified. The study's findings and limits: The more abundant beta clonotypes in cord blood had fewer insertions, and memory repertoires did not show this. Out-of-frame alpha sequences that twins shared showed excess low generation probability. In beta out-of-frame sequences, the excess sharing between twins was weaker.

Healthy Caucasian donors formed the entire cohort. Germline V gene data show CDR1 as DFQATT and CDR2 as SNEGSKA (reference sequence). The CDR3 totals 14 residues. V dropped 3 bases and J dropped 3; count of bases not matched to a gene: 5. The sample also formed part of further work on yellow fever vaccine responses in identical twins.

The sequence came from a woman between 18 and 30 years old in good health. The specimen was PBMCs. This chain links TRBV20-1 with TRBJ1-5; TRBD1 agrees at 7 bases. CDR3 nucleotide sequence: TGCAGTGCTAGCGACAGGGACTACAATCAGCCCCAGCATTTT. Translation gives CSASDRDYNQPQHF.